This T cell receptor beta chain was found in a study of beta chain features in type 1 diabetes. Study context: Sorted cells from all samples, numbering 100 million to 120 million, were examined.

Sequencing targeted expressed TCRB transcripts, as all isolated RNA had been reverse transcribed. Here immunoSEQ multiplex PCR was the method, and the copy in TCRdb shows in-frame clones only, minus some. The sample shows 600,000 to 650,000 clones, around a sixth of them seen only once. Without exception, sorted populations had purity beyond 95%. Germline CDR1 is SGHAT and CDR2 is FQNNGV. The CDR3 runs 12 residues. Trimming removed 5 bases from V and 5 bases from J, with 9 bases in between. The rearrangement links TRBV11-2 to TRBJ2-5; weak D call: TRBD1 (5 bases). The TCR sequence derives from a man aged 18 to 35 in good health. The sample was naive CD4+ T cells from blood. The CDR3 sequence is CASSPAGETQYF. The CDR3, as DNA: TGTGCCAGCAGCCCAGCAGGGGAGACCCAGTACTTC. Drawing the rest from reference TRBV11-2 and TRBJ2-5, the complete variable domain is EAGVAQSPRYKIIEKRQSVAFWCNPISGHATLYWYQQILGQGPKLLIQFQNNGVVDDSQLPKDRFSAERLKGVDSTLKIQPAKLEDSAVYLCASSPAGETQYFGPGTRLLVL.